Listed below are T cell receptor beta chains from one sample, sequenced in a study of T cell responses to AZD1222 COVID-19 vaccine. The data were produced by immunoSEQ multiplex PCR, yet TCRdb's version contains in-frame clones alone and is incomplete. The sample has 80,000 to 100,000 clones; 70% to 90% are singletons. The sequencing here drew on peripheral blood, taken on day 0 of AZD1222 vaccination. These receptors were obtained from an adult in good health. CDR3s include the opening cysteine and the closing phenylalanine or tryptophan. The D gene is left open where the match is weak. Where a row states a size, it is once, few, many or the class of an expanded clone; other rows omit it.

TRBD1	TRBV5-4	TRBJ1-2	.	CASSSGTETDNYGYTF	TGTGCCAGCAGCTCCGGGACAGAGACCGATAATTATGGCTACACCTTC
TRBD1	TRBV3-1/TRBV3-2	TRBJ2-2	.	CASSRGTGNTGELFF	TGTGCCAGCAGCCGGGGGACAGGTAACACCGGGGAGCTGTTTTTT
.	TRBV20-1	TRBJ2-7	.	CSASGSWANSYEQYF	TGCAGTGCTAGTGGTTCCTGGGCAAACTCCTACGAGCAGTACTTC
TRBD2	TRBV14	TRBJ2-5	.	CASSQGLAGPKETQYF	TGTGCCAGCAGCCAAGGGCTAGCGGGGCCTAAAGAGACCCAGTACTTC
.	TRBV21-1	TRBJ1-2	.	CASGNRSRDRECGYTF	TGTGCCAGCGGAAACCGTTCCCGGGACAGGGAATGTGGCTACACCTTC
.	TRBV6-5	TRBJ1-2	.	CASSYGQGPGGYTF	TGTGCCAGCAGTTACGGGCAGGGCCCCGGCGGCTACACCTTC
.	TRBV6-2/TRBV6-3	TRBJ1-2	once	CASSYGDYGYTF	TGTGCCAGCAGTTACGGGGACTATGGCTACACCTTC
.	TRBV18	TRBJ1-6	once	CASSPIVNMGDSPLHF	TGTGCCAGCTCACCAATCGTGAACATGGGGGATTCACCCCTCCACTTT
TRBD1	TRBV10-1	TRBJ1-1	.	CASSDYSLGRGFTEAFF	TGCGCCAGCAGTGATTACAGTTTGGGCAGGGGGTTTACTGAAGCTTTCTTT
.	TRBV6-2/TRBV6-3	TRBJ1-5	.	CASSYSKTGQPQHF	TGTGCCAGCAGTTACTCGAAAACAGGCCAGCCCCAGCATTTT
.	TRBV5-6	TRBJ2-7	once	CASSLSGGGSYEQYF	TGTGCCAGCAGCTTGAGTGGAGGGGGCTCTTACGAGCAGTACTTC
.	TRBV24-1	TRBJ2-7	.	CATSEHRDKAFPYEQYF	TGTGCCACCAGTGAACACCGGGACAAGGCTTTCCCCTACGAGCAGTACTTC
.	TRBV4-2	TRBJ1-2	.	CASTSTGPTGKRGYTF	TGTGCCAGCACCTCAACGGGGCCAACAGGGAAACGGGGCTACACCTTC